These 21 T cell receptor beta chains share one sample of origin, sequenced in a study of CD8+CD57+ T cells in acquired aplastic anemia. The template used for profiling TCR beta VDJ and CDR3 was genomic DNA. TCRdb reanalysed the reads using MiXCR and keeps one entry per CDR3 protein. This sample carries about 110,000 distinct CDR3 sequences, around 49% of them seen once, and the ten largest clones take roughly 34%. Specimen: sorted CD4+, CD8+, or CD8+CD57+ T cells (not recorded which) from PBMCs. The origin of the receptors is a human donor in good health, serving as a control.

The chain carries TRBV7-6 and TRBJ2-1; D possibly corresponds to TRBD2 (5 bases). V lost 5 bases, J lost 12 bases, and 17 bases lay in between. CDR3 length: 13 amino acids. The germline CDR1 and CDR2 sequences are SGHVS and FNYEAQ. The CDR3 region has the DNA TGTGCCAGCAGCCCCGCCCGAAGAGGGTTGCAGTTCTTC. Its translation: CASSPARRGLQFF.

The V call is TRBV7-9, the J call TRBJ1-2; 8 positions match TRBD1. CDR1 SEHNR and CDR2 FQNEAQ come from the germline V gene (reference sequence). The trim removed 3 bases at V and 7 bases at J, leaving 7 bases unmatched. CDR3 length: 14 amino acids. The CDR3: CASSFGQGESGYTF. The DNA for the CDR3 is TGTGCCAGCAGCTTTGGACAGGGTGAGAGTGGCTACACCTTC.

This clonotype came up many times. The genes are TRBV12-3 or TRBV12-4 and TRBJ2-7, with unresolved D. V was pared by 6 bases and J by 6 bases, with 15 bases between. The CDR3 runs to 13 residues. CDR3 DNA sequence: TGTGCCAGCAGGGTCTCTGACGTGCGCGAGCAGTACTTC. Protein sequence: CASRVSDVREQYF.

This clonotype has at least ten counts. CDR3 bases: TGTGCCAGCAGCCCATTCCTTGACACTCCCTCCTACGAGCAGTACTTC. Its protein product is CASSPFLDTPSYEQYF. This sequence joins TRBV11-2 and TRBJ2-7; unclear D gene. In germline, CDR1 is SGHAT, CDR2 FQNNGV. The CDR3 spans 16 residues. V lost 5 bases and J lost 0, with 17 bases in between.

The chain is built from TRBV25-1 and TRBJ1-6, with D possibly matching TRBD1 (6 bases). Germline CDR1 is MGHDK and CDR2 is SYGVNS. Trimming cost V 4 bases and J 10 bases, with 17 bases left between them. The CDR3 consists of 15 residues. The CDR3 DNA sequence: TGTGCCAGCAGTGGGGGGGGCAGGGGAAGGTCACCCCTCCACTTT. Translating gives CASSGGGRGRSPLHF.

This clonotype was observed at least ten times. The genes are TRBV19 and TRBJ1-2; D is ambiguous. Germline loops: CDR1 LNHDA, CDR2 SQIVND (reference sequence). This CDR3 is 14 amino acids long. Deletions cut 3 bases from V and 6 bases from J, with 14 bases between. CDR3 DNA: TGTGCCAGTAGTATCACGGTACGGCTGGATGGCTACACCTTC. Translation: CASSITVRLDGYTF.

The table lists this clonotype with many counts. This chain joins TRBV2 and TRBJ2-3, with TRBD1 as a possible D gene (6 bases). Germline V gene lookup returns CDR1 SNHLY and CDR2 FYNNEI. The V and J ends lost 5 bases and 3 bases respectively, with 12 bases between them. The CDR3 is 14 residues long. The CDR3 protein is CASSLTGFTDTQYF. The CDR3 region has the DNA TGTGCCAGCAGTCTTACAGGGTTTACAGATACGCAGTATTTT. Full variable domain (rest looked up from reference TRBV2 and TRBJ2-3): EPEVTQTPSHQVTQMGQEVILRCVPISNHLYFYWYRQILGQKVEFLVSFYNNEISEKSEIFDDQFSVERPDGSNFTLKIRSTKLEDSAMYFCASSLTGFTDTQYFGPGTRLTVL.

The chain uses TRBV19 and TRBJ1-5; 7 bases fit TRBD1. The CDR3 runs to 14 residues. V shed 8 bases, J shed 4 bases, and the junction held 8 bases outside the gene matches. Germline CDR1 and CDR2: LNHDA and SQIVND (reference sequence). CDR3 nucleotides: TGTGCCAGTCAACAGGGGTGGGAAAATCAGCCCCAGCATTTT. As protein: CASQQGWENQPQHF.

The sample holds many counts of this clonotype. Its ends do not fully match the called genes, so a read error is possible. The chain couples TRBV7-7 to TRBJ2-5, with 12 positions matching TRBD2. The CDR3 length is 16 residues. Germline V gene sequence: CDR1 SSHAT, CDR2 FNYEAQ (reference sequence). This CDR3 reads CASSLVLAGGGETQYF. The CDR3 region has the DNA TGTGCTAGCAGCTTAGTGCTAGCGGGGGGGGGAGAGACCCAGTACTTC.

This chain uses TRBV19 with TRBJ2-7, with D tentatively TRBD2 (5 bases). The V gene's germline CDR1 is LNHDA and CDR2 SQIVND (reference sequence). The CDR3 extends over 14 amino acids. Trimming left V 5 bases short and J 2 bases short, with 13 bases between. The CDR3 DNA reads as TGTGCCAGTAGTTCCGCCTCGGGGACCTACGAGCAGTACTTC. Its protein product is CASSSASGTYEQYF.

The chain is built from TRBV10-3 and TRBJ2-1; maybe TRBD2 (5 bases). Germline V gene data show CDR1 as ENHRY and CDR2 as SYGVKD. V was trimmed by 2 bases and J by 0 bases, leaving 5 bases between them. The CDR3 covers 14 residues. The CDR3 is CAISETSSYNEQFF. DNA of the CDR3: TGTGCCATCAGTGAGACTAGCTCCTACAATGAGCAGTTCTTC.

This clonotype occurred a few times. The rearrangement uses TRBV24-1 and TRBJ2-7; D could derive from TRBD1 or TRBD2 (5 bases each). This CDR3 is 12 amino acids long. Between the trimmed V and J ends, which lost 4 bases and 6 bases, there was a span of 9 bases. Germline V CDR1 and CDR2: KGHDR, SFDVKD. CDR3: CATSDSGTEQYF. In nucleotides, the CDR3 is TGTGCCACCAGTGACTCAGGGACCGAGCAGTACTTC.

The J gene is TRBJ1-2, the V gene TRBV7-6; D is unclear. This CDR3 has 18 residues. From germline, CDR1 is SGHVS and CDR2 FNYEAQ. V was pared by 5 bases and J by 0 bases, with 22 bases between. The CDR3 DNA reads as TGTGCCAGCAGCCAAGCGTTAGGAGGGATTGGCACTAACTATGGCTACACCTTC. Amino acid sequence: CASSQALGGIGTNYGYTF.

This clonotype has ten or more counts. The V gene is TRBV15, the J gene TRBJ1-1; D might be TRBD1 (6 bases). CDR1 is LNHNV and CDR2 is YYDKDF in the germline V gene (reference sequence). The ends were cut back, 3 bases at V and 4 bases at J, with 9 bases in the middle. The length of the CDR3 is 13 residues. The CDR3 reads CATSREGGTEAFF. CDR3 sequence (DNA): TGTGCCACCAGCAGGGAAGGGGGCACTGAAGCTTTCTTT. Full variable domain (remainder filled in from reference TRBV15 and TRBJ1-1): DAMVIQNPRYQVTQFGKPVTLSCSQTLNHNVMYWYQQKSSQAPKLLFHYYDKDFNNEADTPDNFQSRRPNTSFCFLDIRSPGLGDTAMYLCATSREGGTEAFFGQGTRLTVV.

Here the CDR3 reads CASSRDYGRGEQYF. DNA for the CDR3: TGTGCCAGCAGTAGGGACTACGGCAGGGGGGAGCAGTACTTC. The chain couples TRBV2 to TRBJ2-7; D is perhaps TRBD1 or TRBD2 (7 bases each). Per germline, CDR1 SNHLY and CDR2 FYNNEI. CDR3 size: 14 residues. Between the trimmed V and J ends, which lost 5 bases and 7 bases, there was a span of 18 bases.

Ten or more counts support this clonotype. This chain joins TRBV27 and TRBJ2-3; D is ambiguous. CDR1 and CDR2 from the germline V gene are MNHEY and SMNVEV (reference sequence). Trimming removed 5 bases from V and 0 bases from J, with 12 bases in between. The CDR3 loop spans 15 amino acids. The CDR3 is CASSRATTSTDTQYF. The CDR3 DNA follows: TGTGCCAGCAGTCGAGCAACCACTAGCACAGATACGCAGTATTTT.

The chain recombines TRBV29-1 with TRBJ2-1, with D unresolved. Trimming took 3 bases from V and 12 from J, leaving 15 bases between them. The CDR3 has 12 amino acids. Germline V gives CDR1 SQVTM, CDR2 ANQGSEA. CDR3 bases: TGCAGCGTTGATGCTGCCTTCGATCCGCAGTTCTTC. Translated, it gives CSVDAAFDPQFF.

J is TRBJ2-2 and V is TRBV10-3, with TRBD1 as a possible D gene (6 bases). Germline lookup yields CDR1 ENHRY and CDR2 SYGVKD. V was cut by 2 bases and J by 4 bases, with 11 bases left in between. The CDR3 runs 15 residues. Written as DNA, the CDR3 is TGTGCCATCAGTGAGGGGCAGGGGTTCACCGGGGAGCTGTTTTTT. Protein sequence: CAISEGQGFTGELFF.

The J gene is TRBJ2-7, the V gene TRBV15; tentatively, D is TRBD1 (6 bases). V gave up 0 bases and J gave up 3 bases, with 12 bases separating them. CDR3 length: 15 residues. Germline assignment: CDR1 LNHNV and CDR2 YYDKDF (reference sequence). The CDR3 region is CATSRDPLQGYEQYF. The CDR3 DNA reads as TGTGCCACCAGCAGAGATCCGCTACAGGGCTACGAGCAGTACTTC.

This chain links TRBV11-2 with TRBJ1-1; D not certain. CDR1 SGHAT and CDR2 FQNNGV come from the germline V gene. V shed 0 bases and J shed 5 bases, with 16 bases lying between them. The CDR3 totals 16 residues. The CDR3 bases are TGTGCCAGCAGCTTAGAAGGGCCAGGTATGAGGACTGAAGCTTTCTTT. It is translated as CASSLEGPGMRTEAFF. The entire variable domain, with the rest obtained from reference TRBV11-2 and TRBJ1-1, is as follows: EAGVAQSPRYKIIEKRQSVAFWCNPISGHATLYWYQQILGQGPKLLIQFQNNGVVDDSQLPKDRFSAERLKGVDSTLKIQPAKLEDSAVYLCASSLEGPGMRTEAFFGQGTRLTVV.

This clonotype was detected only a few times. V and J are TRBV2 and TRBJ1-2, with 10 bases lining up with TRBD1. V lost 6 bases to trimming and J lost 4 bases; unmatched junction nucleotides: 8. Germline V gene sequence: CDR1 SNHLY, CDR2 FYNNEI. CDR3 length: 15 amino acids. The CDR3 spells CASSTTGTGVYGYTF. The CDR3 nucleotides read TGTGCCAGCAGCACAACCGGGACAGGGGTCTATGGCTACACCTTC.